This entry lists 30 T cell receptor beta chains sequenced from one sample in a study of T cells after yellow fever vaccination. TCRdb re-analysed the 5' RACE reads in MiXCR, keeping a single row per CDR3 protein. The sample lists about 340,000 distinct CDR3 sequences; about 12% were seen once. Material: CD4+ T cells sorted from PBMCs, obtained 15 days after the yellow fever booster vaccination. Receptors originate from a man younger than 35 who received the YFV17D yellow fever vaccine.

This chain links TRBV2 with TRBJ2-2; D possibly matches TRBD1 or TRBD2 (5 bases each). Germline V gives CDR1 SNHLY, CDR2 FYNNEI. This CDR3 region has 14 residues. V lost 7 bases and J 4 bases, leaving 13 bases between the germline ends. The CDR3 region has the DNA TGTGCCAGCAAGCCCGGGGCGGTCACCGGGGAGCTGTTTTTT. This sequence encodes CASKPGAVTGELFF.

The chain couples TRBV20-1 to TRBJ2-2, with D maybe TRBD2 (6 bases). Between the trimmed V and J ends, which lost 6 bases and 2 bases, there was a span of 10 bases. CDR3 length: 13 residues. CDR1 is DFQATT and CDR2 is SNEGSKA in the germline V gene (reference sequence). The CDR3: CSATRGNTGELFF. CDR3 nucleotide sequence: TGCAGTGCCACGCGGGGTAACACCGGGGAGCTGTTTTTT.

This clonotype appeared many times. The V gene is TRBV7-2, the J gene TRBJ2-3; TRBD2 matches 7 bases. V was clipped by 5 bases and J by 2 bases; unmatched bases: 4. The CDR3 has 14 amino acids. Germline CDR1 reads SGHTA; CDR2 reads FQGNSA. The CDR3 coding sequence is TGTGCCAGCAGCCCCCGGGACTACACAGATACGCAGTATTTT. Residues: CASSPRDYTDTQYF.

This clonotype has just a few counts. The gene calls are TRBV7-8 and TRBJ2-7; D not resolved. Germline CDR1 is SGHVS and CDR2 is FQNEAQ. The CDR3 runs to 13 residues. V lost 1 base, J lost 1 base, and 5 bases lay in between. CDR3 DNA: TGTGCCAGCAGCTTAGTACAGTCCTACGAGCAGTACGTC. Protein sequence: CASSLVQSYEQYV.

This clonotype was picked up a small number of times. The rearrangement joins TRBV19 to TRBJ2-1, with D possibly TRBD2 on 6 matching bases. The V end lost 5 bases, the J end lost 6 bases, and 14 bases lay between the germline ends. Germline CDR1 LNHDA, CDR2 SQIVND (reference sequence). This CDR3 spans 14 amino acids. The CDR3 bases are TGTGCCAGTAGTTTCAGGAGGGGTGGCAATGAGCAGTTCTTC. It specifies CASSFRRGGNEQFF.

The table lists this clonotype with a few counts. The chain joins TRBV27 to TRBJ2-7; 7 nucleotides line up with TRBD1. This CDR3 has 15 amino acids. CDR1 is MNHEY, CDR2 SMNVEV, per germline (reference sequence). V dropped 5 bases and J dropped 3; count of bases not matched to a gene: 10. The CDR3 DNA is TGTGCCAGCAGTCCCATCCGGGACAGATACTACGAGCAGTACGTC. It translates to CASSPIRDRYYEQYV.

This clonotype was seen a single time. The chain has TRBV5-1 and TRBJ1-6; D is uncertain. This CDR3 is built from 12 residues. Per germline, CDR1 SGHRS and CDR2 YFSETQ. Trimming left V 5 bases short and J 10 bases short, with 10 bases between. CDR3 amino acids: CASRSEKSPLHF. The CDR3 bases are TGCGCCAGCAGATCCGAGAAGTCACCCCTCCACTTT.

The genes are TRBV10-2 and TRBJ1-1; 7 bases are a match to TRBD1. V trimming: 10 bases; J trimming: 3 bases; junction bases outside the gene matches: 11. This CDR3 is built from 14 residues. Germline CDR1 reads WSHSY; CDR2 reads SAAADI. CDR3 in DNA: TGCGCCACCTCAGGGGGGAGACATGACACTGAAGCTTTCTTT. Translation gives CATSGGRHDTEAFF.

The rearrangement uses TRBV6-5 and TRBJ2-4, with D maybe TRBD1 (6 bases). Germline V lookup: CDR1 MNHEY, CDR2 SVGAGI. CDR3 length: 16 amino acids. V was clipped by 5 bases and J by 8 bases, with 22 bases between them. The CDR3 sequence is CASSRGSGTWGHIQYF. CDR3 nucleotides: TGTGCCAGCAGTCGGGGATCGGGCACGTGGGGGCACATTCAGTACTTC.

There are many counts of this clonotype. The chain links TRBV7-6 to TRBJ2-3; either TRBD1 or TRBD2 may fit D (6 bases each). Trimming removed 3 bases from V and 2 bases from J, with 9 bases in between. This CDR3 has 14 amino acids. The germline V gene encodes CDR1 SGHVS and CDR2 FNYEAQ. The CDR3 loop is CASSLGGDTDTQYF. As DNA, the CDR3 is TGTGCCAGCAGCTTGGGGGGCGACACAGATACGCAGTATTTT.

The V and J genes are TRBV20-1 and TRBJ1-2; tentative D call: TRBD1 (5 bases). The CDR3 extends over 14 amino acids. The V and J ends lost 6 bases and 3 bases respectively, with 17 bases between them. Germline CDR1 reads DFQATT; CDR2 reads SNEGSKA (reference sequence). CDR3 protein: CSAGDQGSDYGYTF. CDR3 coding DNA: TGCAGTGCGGGGGACCAGGGCAGTGACTATGGCTACACCTTC.

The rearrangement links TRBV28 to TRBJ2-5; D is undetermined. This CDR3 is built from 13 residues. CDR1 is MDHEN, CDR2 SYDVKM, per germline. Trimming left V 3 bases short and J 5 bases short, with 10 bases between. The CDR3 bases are TGTGCCAGCAGTTTTCGGAAACGGGAGACCCAGTACTTC. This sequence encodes CASSFRKRETQYF.

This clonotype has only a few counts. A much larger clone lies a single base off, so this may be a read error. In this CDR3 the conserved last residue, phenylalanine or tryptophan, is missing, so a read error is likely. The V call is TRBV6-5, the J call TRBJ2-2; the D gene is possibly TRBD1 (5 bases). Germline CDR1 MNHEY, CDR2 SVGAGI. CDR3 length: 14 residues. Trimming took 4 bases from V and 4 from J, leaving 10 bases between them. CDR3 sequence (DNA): TGTGCCAGCAGTTTGGGGCCTCTCACCGGGGAGCTGTTTCTT. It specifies CASSLGPLTGELFL.

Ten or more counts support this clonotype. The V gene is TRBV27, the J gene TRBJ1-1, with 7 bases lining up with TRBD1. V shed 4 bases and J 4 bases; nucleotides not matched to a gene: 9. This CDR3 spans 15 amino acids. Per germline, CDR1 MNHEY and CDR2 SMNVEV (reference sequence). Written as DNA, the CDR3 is TGTGCCAGCAGTTCATCCCACAGGGGATTCACTGAAGCTTTCTTT. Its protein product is CASSSSHRGFTEAFF.

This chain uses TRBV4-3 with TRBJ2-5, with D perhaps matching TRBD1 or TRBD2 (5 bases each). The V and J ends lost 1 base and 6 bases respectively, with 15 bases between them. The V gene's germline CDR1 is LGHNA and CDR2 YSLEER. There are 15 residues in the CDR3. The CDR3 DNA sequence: TGCGCCAGCAGCCAAGGGGGGATCCTGGGGAAGACCCAGTACTTC. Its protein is CASSQGGILGKTQYF.

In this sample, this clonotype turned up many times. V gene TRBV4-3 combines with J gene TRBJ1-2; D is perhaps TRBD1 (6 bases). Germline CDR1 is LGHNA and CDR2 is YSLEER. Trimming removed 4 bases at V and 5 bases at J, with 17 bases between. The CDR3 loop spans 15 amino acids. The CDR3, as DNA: TGCGCCAGCAGCCTAGGGGGGGGCCTGCCATATGGCTACACCTTC. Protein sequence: CASSLGGGLPYGYTF.

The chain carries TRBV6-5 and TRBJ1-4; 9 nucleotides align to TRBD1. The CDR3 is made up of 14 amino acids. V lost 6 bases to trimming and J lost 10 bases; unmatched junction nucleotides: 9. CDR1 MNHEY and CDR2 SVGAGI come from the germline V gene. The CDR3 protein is CASSTGTGIGKLFF. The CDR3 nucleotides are TGTGCCAGCAGCACGGGGACAGGGATCGGAAAACTGTTTTTT.

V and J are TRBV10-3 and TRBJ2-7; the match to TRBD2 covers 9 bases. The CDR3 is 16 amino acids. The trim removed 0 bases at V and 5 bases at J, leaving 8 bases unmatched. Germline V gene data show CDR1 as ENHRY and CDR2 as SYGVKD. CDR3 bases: TGTGCCATCAGTGAGTCGAAAAGCGGGGGGATACACGAGCAGTACTTC. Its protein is CAISESKSGGIHEQYF.

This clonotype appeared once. DNA of the CDR3: TGCGCCAGCAGCTTGTCTCTACAGGGAAGCAATGAGCAGTTCTTC. Its protein is CASSLSLQGSNEQFF. The chain couples TRBV5-1 to TRBJ2-1, with D possibly matching TRBD1 (6 bases). Germline CDR1 SGHRS, CDR2 YFSETQ. This CDR3 has 15 residues. V was pared by 1 base and J by 6 bases, with 14 bases between.

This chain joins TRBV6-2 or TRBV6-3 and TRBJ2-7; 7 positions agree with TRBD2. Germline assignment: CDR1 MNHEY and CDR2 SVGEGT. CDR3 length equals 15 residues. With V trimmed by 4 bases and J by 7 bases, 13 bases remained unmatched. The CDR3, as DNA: TGTGCCAGCAGTTCTGGTAAGGGCCGAGCGGGAGAGCAGTACGTC. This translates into CASSSGKGRAGEQYV.

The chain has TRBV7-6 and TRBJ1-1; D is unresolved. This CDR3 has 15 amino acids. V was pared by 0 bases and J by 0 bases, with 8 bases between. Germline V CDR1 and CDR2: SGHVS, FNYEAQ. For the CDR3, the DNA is TGTGCCAGCAGCTTAGCGTCGAACCTGAACACTGAAGCTTTCTTT. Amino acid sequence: CASSLASNLNTEAFF.

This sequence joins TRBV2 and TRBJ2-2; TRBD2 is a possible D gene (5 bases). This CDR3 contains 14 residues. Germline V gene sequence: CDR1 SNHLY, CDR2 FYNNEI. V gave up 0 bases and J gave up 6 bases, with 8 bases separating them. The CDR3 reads CASSEAGLSGELFF. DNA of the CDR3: TGTGCCAGCAGTGAAGCTGGACTTTCCGGGGAGCTGTTTTTT. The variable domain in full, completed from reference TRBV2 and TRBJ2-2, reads EPEVTQTPSHQVTQMGQEVILRCVPISNHLYFYWYRQILGQKVEFLVSFYNNEISEKSEIFDDQFSVERPDGSNFTLKIRSTKLEDSAMYFCASSEAGLSGELFFGEGSRLTVL.

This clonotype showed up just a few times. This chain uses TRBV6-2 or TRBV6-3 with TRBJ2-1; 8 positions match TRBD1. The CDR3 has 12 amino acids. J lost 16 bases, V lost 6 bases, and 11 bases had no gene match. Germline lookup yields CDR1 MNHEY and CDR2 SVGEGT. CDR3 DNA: TGTGCCAGCAGCCCAGAGACAGGGGTCGAATTCTTC. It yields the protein CASSPETGVEFF.

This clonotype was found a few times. Here the CDR3 reads CASSQDSRGPRPFF. CDR3 DNA: TGCGCCAGCAGCCAAGATTCTAGGGGGCCGAGACCTTTCTTT. This rearrangement joins TRBV4-1 to TRBJ1-1; 7 bases agree with TRBD1. Germline V CDR1 and CDR2: MGHRA, YSYEKL. The V segment lost 0 bases and the J segment 12 bases; nucleotides outside the gene matches: 10. The CDR3 is made up of 14 amino acids.

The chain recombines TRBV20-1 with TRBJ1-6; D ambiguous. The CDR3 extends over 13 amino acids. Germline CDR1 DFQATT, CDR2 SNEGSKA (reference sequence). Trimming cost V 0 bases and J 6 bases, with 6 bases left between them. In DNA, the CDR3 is TGCAGTGCTAGAGATGTGGTTAATTCACCCCTCCACTTT. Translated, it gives CSARDVVNSPLHF.

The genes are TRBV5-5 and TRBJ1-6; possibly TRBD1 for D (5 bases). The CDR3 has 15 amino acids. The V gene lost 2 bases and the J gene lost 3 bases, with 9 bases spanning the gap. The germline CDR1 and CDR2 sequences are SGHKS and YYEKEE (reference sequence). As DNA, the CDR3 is TGTGCCAGCAGCTTTCAACAGGACTATAATTCACCCCTCCACTTT. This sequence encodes CASSFQQDYNSPLHF.

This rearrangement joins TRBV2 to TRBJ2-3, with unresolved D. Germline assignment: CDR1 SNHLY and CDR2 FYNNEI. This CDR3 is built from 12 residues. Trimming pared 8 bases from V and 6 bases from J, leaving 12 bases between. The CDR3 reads CASGYTSDTQYF. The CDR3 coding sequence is TGTGCCAGCGGGTATACCTCCGATACGCAGTATTTT. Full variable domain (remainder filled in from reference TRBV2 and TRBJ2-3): EPEVTQTPSHQVTQMGQEVILRCVPISNHLYFYWYRQILGQKVEFLVSFYNNEISEKSEIFDDQFSVERPDGSNFTLKIRSTKLEDSAMYFCASGYTSDTQYFGPGTRLTVL.

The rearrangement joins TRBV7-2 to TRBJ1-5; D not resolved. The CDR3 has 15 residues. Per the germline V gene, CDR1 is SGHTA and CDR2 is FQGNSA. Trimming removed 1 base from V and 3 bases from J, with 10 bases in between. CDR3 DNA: TGTGCCAGCAGCTTAGTTATCGGAGCCAATCAGCCCCAGCATTTT. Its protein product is CASSLVIGANQPQHF.

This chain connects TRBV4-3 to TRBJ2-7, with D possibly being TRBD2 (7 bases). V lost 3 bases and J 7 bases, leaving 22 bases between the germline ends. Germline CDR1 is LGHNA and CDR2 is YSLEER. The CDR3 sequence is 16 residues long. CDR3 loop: CASSQEVFLGGVEQYF. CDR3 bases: TGCGCCAGCAGCCAGGAAGTATTTCTAGGGGGGGTGGAGCAGTACTTC.

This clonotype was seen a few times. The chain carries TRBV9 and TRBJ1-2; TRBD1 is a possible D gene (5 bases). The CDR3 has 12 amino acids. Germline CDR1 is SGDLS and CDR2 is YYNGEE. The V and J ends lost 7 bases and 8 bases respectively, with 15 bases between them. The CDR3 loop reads CASPTASGGYTF. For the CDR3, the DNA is TGTGCCAGCCCGACAGCCTCGGGCGGCTACACCTTC.